The clone carrying this TCR beta chain was recorded many times. Treatment of any kind had been given to no patient before thyroid surgery. These data originate in a study of metastatic and nonmetastatic thyroid tumors. The CDR3 extends over 15 amino acids. Germline V gives CDR1 MNHNS, CDR2 SASEGT. J gave up 6 bases and V 6 bases, and 6 bases lay outside the gene matches. MiXCR reprocessed the PCR reads for TCRdb. The profile covers 37,000 or so clones, with about a sixth appearing a single time and about 3.8% taken by the ten largest. Input material: blood. This chain joins TRBV6-1 and TRBJ2-4; the match to TRBD2 covers 12 bases. The source of this sequence is a female donor with papillary thyroid cancer or a benign thyroid nodule (not recorded which). Some clones in this sample may be carry-over from other donors' samples. In nucleotides, the CDR3 is TGTGCCAGCAGCTCTAGCGGGGGGGCTGGAAACATTCAGTACTTC. Translation: CASSSSGGAGNIQYF.